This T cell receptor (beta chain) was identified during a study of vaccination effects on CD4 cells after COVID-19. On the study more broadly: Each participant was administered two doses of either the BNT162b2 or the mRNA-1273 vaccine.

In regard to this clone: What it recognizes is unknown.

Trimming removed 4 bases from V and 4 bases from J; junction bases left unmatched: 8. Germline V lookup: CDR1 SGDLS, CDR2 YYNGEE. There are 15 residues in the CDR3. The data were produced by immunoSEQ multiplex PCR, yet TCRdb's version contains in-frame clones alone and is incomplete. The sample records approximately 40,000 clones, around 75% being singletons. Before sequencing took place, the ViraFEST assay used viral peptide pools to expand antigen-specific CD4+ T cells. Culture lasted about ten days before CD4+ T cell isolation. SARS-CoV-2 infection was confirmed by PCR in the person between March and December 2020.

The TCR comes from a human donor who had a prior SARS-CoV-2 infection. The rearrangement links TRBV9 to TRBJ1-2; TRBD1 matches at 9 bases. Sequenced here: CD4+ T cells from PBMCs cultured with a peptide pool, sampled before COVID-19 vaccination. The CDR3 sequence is CASSSPGTGSYGYTF. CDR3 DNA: TGTGCCAGCAGCTCTCCAGGGACAGGGAGCTATGGCTACACCTTC.